The 18 T cell receptor beta chains below were found in one sample sequenced in a study of blood T cell repertoires in COVID-19. The table came from immunoSEQ multiplex PCR; TCRdb's copy has only in-frame clones and leaves some out. The data contain roughly 150,000 clones, about 85% of them singletons. Sequencing used peripheral blood. The receptors originated from an older man with COVID-19, enrolled during active disease.

The genes are TRBV7-3 and TRBJ2-3; D remains ambiguous. The germline gives CDR1 SGHTA, CDR2 FQGTGA. Trimming took off 6 bases at V and 3 bases at J, with 4 bases between the two ends. The CDR3 runs 11 residues. The DNA for the CDR3 is TGTGCCAGCAGTCAGACAGATACGCAGTATTTT. It codes for CASSQTDTQYF.

The V call is TRBV6-6, the J call TRBJ1-2; 7 nucleotides line up with TRBD1. CDR1 MNHNY and CDR2 SVGAGI come from the germline V gene (reference sequence). The CDR3 sequence is 12 residues long. The junction had 5 bases not matched to a gene; V was cut back by 10 bases and J by 3 bases. CDR3: CATRTGDYGYTF. CDR3 DNA: TGTGCCACCCGAACAGGGGACTATGGCTACACCTTC.

This chain uses TRBV7-2 with TRBJ2-2, with D uncertain. The CDR3 has 12 amino acids. CDR1 SGHTA and CDR2 FQGNSA come from the germline V gene. V gave up 0 bases and J gave up 10 bases, with 6 bases separating them. CDR3 sequence: CASSLAGLELFF. Written as DNA, the CDR3 is TGTGCCAGCAGCTTAGCGGGCCTGGAGCTGTTTTTT.

This clone was seen just once. CDR3 sequence: CASSAYRGNYGYTF. The CDR3 DNA sequence: TGTGCCAGCAGCGCCTACAGGGGAAACTATGGCTACACCTTC. The chain couples TRBV9 to TRBJ1-2, with 7 bases aligning to TRBD1. J was trimmed by 2 bases and V by 3 bases; bases with no gene match: 4. The CDR3 is made up of 14 amino acids. The germline V gene has CDR1 SGDLS and CDR2 YYNGEE.

The chain is built from TRBV18 and TRBJ1-3; tentative D call: TRBD1 (6 bases). The germline V and J ends were trimmed by 3 bases and 1 base, with 16 bases remaining between them. This CDR3 has 17 amino acids. Germline V lookup: CDR1 KGHSH, CDR2 LQKENI. This CDR3 reads CASSPPTGAESGNTIYF. The CDR3 DNA is TGTGCCAGCTCACCCCCGACAGGAGCGGAATCTGGAAACACCATATATTTT.

The chain combines TRBV11-2 with TRBJ2-1, with a tentative D call TRBD2 (5 bases). This CDR3 region has 16 residues. Germline V CDR1 and CDR2: SGHAT, FQNNGV. V was clipped by 7 bases and J by 7 bases, with 23 bases between them. DNA of the CDR3: TGTGCCAGCACCACCCTGGTAGGTCTAGCACGAAATGAGCAGTTCTTC. Translation: CASTTLVGLARNEQFF. Drawing the rest from reference TRBV11-2 and TRBJ2-1, the complete variable domain is EAGVAQSPRYKIIEKRQSVAFWCNPISGHATLYWYQQILGQGPKLLIQFQNNGVVDDSQLPKDRFSAERLKGVDSTLKIQPAKLEDSAVYLCASTTLVGLARNEQFFGPGTRLTVL.

The chain joins TRBV29-1 to TRBJ1-2; D is possibly TRBD1 (5 bases). V lost 4 bases and J 8 bases, leaving 11 bases between the germline ends. This CDR3 is 11 amino acids long. CDR1 SQVTM and CDR2 ANQGSEA come from the germline V gene. CDR3 protein: CSVVGEGGYTF. DNA for the CDR3: TGCAGCGTTGTAGGGGAGGGGGGCTACACCTTC.

V gene TRBV2 combines with J gene TRBJ1-1; 9 positions match TRBD1. The V segment lost 7 bases and the J segment 5 bases; nucleotides outside the gene matches: 5. Germline assignment: CDR1 SNHLY and CDR2 FYNNEI. The CDR3 is made up of 13 amino acids. CDR3 bases: TGTGCCAGCACCGGGACAGGGAGGACTGAAGCTTTCTTT. It is translated as CASTGTGRTEAFF.

The genes are TRBV5-1 and TRBJ2-7, with 8 bases fitting TRBD1. V was pared by 5 bases and J by 3 bases, with 4 bases of the junction left unmatched. Germline V lookup: CDR1 SGHRS, CDR2 YFSETQ. This CDR3 region has 13 residues. CDR3 sequence (DNA): TGCGCCAGCAGGATTGACAGGGGCTACGAGCAGTACTTC. The encoded protein is CASRIDRGYEQYF.

The V call is TRBV11-3, the J call TRBJ1-4; D is possibly TRBD1 (6 bases). CDR1 SGHNT and CDR2 YENEEA come from the germline V gene. Trimming pared 5 bases from V and 6 bases from J, leaving 16 bases between. The CDR3 consists of 15 residues. The CDR3 loop reads CASSLMGQGDEKLFF. The CDR3 DNA follows: TGTGCCAGCAGCCTTATGGGACAAGGAGATGAAAAACTGTTTTTT.

The chain is built from TRBV28 and TRBJ1-1; TRBD1 matches 7 bases. Germline loops: CDR1 MDHEN, CDR2 SYDVKM. V was clipped by 5 bases and J by 3 bases; unmatched bases: 9. The CDR3 covers 15 residues. This CDR3 is CASSPRGVSDTEAFF. In nucleotides, the CDR3 is TGTGCCAGCAGTCCCAGGGGGGTTAGCGACACTGAAGCTTTCTTT.

As DNA, the CDR3 is TGCGCCAGCAGCTCGGGACTAGCGGTAATGTACCAAGAGACCCAGTACTTC. This sequence encodes CASSSGLAVMYQETQYF. The rearrangement joins TRBV5-1 to TRBJ2-5; TRBD2 agrees at 11 bases. CDR1 is SGHRS, CDR2 YFSETQ, per germline. CDR3 length equals 17 residues. V lost 3 bases, J lost 0 bases, and 7 bases stayed unmatched.

The chain combines TRBV7-2 with TRBJ1-5; possible D gene TRBD1, 5 bases. The CDR3 consists of 15 residues. V was shortened by 4 bases and J by 3 bases, with 13 bases between the two germline ends. Per the germline V gene, CDR1 is SGHTA and CDR2 is FQGNSA. CDR3 amino acids: CASSWEGWDNQPQHF. The CDR3 nucleotides read TGTGCCAGCAGCTGGGAGGGGTGGGACAATCAGCCCCAGCATTTT.

CDR3 DNA sequence: TGTGCCAGCAGTTACTCAACGGGATCTAATGAAAAACTGTTTTTT. Translating gives CASSYSTGSNEKLFF. The J gene is TRBJ1-4, the V gene TRBV6-5; the D is unclear. V was trimmed by 0 bases and J by 3 bases, leaving 8 bases between them. Germline V CDR1 and CDR2: MNHEY, SVGAGI. This CDR3 has 15 residues.

This chain uses TRBV6-1 with TRBJ2-7; 12 nucleotides align to TRBD1. The V segment lost 4 bases and the J segment 3 bases; nucleotides outside the gene matches: 7. The CDR3 length is 16 residues. From germline, CDR1 is MNHNS and CDR2 SASEGT. The CDR3 sequence is CASSAAGTGGGYEQYF. The CDR3 DNA reads as TGTGCCAGCAGTGCAGCAGGGACAGGGGGCGGCTACGAGCAGTACTTC.

The chain uses TRBV18 and TRBJ1-2; TRBD1 matches at 9 bases. In germline, CDR1 is KGHSH, CDR2 LQKENI. CDR3 length equals 13 residues. Trimming cost V 4 bases and J 7 bases; bases outside gene matches: 4. CDR3 sequence: CASSLGQGRGYTF. The CDR3 bases are TGTGCCAGCTCACTGGGACAGGGTCGTGGCTACACCTTC.

The V and J genes are TRBV18 and TRBJ1-2; tentative D call: TRBD1 (6 bases). The V and J ends lost 3 bases and 5 bases respectively, with 10 bases between them. The CDR3 sequence is 13 residues long. CDR1 is KGHSH, CDR2 LQKENI, per germline. The CDR3 sequence: CASSPTGEYGYTF. CDR3 nucleotides: TGTGCCAGCTCACCGACAGGCGAATATGGCTACACCTTC.

The chain is built from TRBV2 and TRBJ2-3; no reliable D call. Germline-derived CDR1 and CDR2 are SNHLY and FYNNEI. V lost 6 bases to trimming and J lost 2 bases, with 9 bases between them. The CDR3 covers 13 residues. The CDR3: CASRLQYTDTQYF. The CDR3 bases are TGTGCCAGCAGATTACAGTACACAGATACGCAGTATTTT. The variable domain in full, with the rest retrieved from reference TRBV2 and TRBJ2-3, is EPEVTQTPSHQVTQMGQEVILRCVPISNHLYFYWYRQILGQKVEFLVSFYNNEISEKSEIFDDQFSVERPDGSNFTLKIRSTKLEDSAMYFCASRLQYTDTQYFGPGTRLTVL.